Following are 31 T cell receptor beta chains from one sample sequenced in a study of blood T cell repertoires in COVID-19. Produced via immunoSEQ multiplex PCR; TCRdb's table is partial and in-frame only. The sample carries 250,000 or so clones, approximately 90% recorded once. Material: peripheral blood. These receptors all come from a woman between 25 and 40 years old with active or convalescent COVID-19.

V usage is TRBV18 and J usage is TRBJ1-6, with D unclear. Germline values: CDR1 KGHSH, CDR2 LQKENI. V lost 2 bases and J 5 bases, leaving 10 bases between the germline ends. The CDR3 contains 15 residues. CDR3 in DNA: TGTGCCAGCTCACCAGTGACCGGAGATAATTCACCCCTCCACTTT. Translating gives CASSPVTGDNSPLHF. The full variable domain, in which reference TRBV18 and TRBJ1-6 provide the parts outside the CDR3, is NAGVMQNPRHLVRRRGQEARLRCSPMKGHSHVYWYRQLPEEGLKFMVYLQKENIIDESGMPKERFSAEFPKEGPSILRIQQVVRGDSAAYFCASSPVTGDNSPLHFGNGTRLTVT.

The DNA of the CDR3 is TGTGCCAGCAGCTTAACGACAGGGGGATCCGGGGAGCTGTTTTTT. Protein product: CASSLTTGGSGELFF. The chain links TRBV7-6 to TRBJ2-2; the match to TRBD1 covers 9 bases. The V segment lost 2 bases and the J segment 6 bases; nucleotides outside the gene matches: 4. This CDR3 spans 15 amino acids. Germline V lookup: CDR1 SGHVS, CDR2 FNYEAQ.

Only one count was recorded for this clone. The chain links TRBV19 to TRBJ2-7, with 9 bases fitting TRBD1. CDR3 length: 14 amino acids. V gave up 4 bases and J gave up 2 bases; unmatched junction bases: 3. Germline CDR1 is LNHDA and CDR2 is SQIVND (reference sequence). CDR3 coding DNA: TGTGCCAGTAGTAGACAGGGGGGGACCTACGAGCAGTACTTC. Encoded protein: CASSRQGGTYEQYF.

In this sample, this clone turned up a few times. The chain joins TRBV5-1 to TRBJ1-4; 9 bases agree with TRBD1. The CDR3 is 15 residues long. CDR1 and CDR2 from the germline V gene are SGHRS and YFSETQ. V dropped 3 bases and J dropped 7; count of bases not matched to a gene: 7. CDR3 sequence: CASSSSGTGFEKLFF. The CDR3 DNA sequence: TGCGCCAGCAGCTCGTCCGGGACAGGGTTTGAAAAACTGTTTTTT.

Worth noting for this clone: The conserved phenylalanine or tryptophan is not found at the CDR3 terminus, so this likely reflects a read error. The DNA is omitted, as the CDR3 cannot be located on it reliably, and the CDR3 follows TCRdb's listing. V usage is TRBV6-5 and J usage is TRBJ2-7; the table's D call, TRBD1, was not checked against the DNA. Germline V lookup: CDR1 MNHEY, CDR2 SVGAGI. The CDR3 is 12 residues long, counting both termini. The CDR3 protein is CASKLATDKMYI.

This chain links TRBV27 with TRBJ1-2; D is perhaps TRBD1 (5 bases). The germline CDR1 and CDR2 sequences are MNHEY and SMNVEV (reference sequence). Trimming left V 3 bases short and J 7 bases short, with 12 bases between. This CDR3 region has 13 residues. The CDR3 sequence: CASSLGRFGGYTF. The CDR3 DNA is TGTGCCAGCAGTTTGGGGCGCTTTGGTGGCTACACCTTC.

V usage is TRBV2 and J usage is TRBJ2-5; 12 positions agree with TRBD2. This CDR3 region has 14 residues. V lost 4 bases, J lost 5 bases, and 2 bases stayed unmatched. Looked up from germline, CDR1 is SNHLY and CDR2 is FYNNEI. CDR3 nucleotide sequence: TGTGCCAGCAGTGCCGGACTAGCGGGGGAGACCCAGTACTTC. Amino acids: CASSAGLAGETQYF.

This chain links TRBV5-1 with TRBJ1-1, with no clear D. This CDR3 contains 14 residues. Germline V gene data show CDR1 as SGHRS and CDR2 as YFSETQ. V gave up 0 bases and J gave up 0 bases, with 6 bases separating them. In DNA form, the CDR3 reads TGCGCCAGCAGCTTGGCGGGTATGAACACTGAAGCTTTCTTT. The encoded protein is CASSLAGMNTEAFF.

DNA of the CDR3: TGTGCCAGCAGCACCGGGACTAGCGCGCACACAGATACGCAGTATTTT. As protein: CASSTGTSAHTDTQYF. The chain combines TRBV6-2 or TRBV6-3 with TRBJ2-3; 10 bases match TRBD2. The V segment lost 6 bases and the J segment 2 bases; nucleotides outside the gene matches: 8. Germline assignment: CDR1 MNHEY and CDR2 SVGEGT. CDR3 length equals 16 residues.

The chain has TRBV5-4 and TRBJ1-3; the D gene is possibly TRBD1 (6 bases). From germline, CDR1 is SGHNT and CDR2 YYREEE (reference sequence). Deletions cut 2 bases from V and 1 base from J, with 7 bases between. This CDR3 spans 14 amino acids. The chain's CDR3 is CASSFGTSGNTIYF. CDR3 bases: TGTGCCAGCAGCTTCGGGACATCTGGAAACACCATATATTTT.

This clone appeared once. The rearrangement uses TRBV9 and TRBJ2-1; a possible D gene is TRBD1 (6 bases). Germline CDR1 SGDLS, CDR2 YYNGEE. V was clipped by 2 bases and J by 5 bases, with 11 bases between them. The CDR3 is 14 amino acids. The DNA of the CDR3 is TGTGCCAGCAGCGTCGGGACACCTAACAATGAGCAGTTCTTC. Its translation is CASSVGTPNNEQFF.

This chain joins TRBV5-6 and TRBJ2-5; 12 bases are a match to TRBD2. V lost 3 bases, J lost 4 bases, and 10 bases stayed unmatched. CDR1 is SGHDT, CDR2 YYEEEE, per germline. The CDR3 loop spans 17 amino acids. The CDR3 reads CASSSKKGLAGVETQYF. The CDR3 DNA sequence: TGTGCCAGCAGCTCAAAAAAGGGACTAGCGGGCGTAGAGACCCAGTACTTC. Complete variable domain (other parts from reference TRBV5-6 and TRBJ2-5): DAGVTQSPTHLIKTRGQQVTLRCSPKSGHDTVSWYQQALGQGPQFIFQYYEEEERQRGNFPDRFSGHQFPNYSSELNVNALLLGDSALYLCASSSKKGLAGVETQYFGPGTRLLVL.

This clone was observed once. The chain has TRBV18 and TRBJ2-1; 9 positions match TRBD1. Trimming at V came to 3 bases and at J to 9 bases, leaving 9 bases not matched to a gene. This CDR3 has 15 residues. CDR1 is KGHSH and CDR2 is LQKENI in the germline V gene. The CDR3 DNA reads TGTGCCAGCTCACCTCCCCCGCAGGGACAGGGTGAGCAGTTCTTC. Translation: CASSPPPQGQGEQFF.

Comments on this clone: A read error likely explains this, since a far larger clone differs by one base. The chain recombines TRBV7-9 with TRBJ2-1; 10 bases agree with TRBD2. The length of the CDR3 is 15 residues. V was clipped by 3 bases and J by 2 bases; unmatched bases: 1. CDR1 is SEHNR, CDR2 FQNEAQ, per germline (reference sequence). As DNA, the CDR3 is TGTGCCAGCAGCTTTACTAGCGGGGCCTACAATGAGCAGTTCTTC. Translating it yields CASSFTSGAYNEQFF.

The chain combines TRBV9 with TRBJ1-1, with D hard to call. V was cut by 1 base and J by 1 base, with 8 bases left in between. The CDR3 has 14 amino acids. The V gene's germline CDR1 is SGDLS and CDR2 YYNGEE. The CDR3 loop is CASSVILGNTEAFF. In nucleotides, the CDR3 is TGTGCCAGCAGCGTAATTCTAGGGAACACTGAAGCTTTCTTT.

This clone was seen once. The chain couples TRBV7-9 to TRBJ2-5; D ambiguous. The CDR3 runs 14 residues. Trimming shortened V by 8 bases and J by 7 bases, and 20 bases separated the two germline ends. Germline lookup yields CDR1 SEHNR and CDR2 FQNEAQ (reference sequence). Here the CDR3 reads CASSPGRTEGTQYF. DNA of the CDR3: TGTGCCAGCTCCCCTGGGCGTACTGAAGGGACCCAGTACTTC.

The chain joins TRBV7-2 to TRBJ1-6, with a weak D call TRBD1 (6 bases). The CDR3 spans 16 residues. Germline-derived CDR1 and CDR2 are SGHTA and FQGNSA. V lost 4 bases, J lost 7 bases, and 17 bases lay in between. The CDR3 sequence is CASSSRKTGWNSPLHF. The CDR3 coding sequence is TGTGCCAGCAGCTCCAGAAAGACAGGCTGGAATTCACCCCTCCACTTT.

CDR3 bases: TGTGCCAGCAGCGTAGTCCCGGGAGGTTCTGGAAACACCATATATTTT. Translated, it gives CASSVVPGGSGNTIYF. This chain joins TRBV9 and TRBJ1-3; no definite D call. The CDR3 is made up of 16 amino acids. The ends were cut back, 0 bases at V and 1 base at J, with 11 bases in the middle. The germline V gene encodes CDR1 SGDLS and CDR2 YYNGEE.

This clone was seen just once. V is TRBV30 and J is TRBJ1-1; 8 bases match TRBD1. The CDR3 has 14 amino acids. CDR1 is GTSNPN, CDR2 SVGIG, per germline (reference sequence). J was trimmed by 4 bases and V by 1 base; bases with no gene match: 5. The CDR3 nucleotides read TGTGCCTGGAGTGGGCAGGGGGCCTTCACTGAAGCTTTCTTT. This sequence encodes CAWSGQGAFTEAFF.

The chain has TRBV9 and TRBJ1-1; 8 nucleotides line up with TRBD1. The CDR3 covers 15 residues. Germline V gives CDR1 SGDLS, CDR2 YYNGEE. J lost 8 bases, V lost 4 bases, and 13 bases had no gene match. The CDR3 loop is CASSPGTGPLPEAFF. DNA for the CDR3: TGTGCCAGCAGCCCCGGGACAGGACCCCTCCCAGAAGCTTTCTTT. The variable domain in full, completed from reference TRBV9 and TRBJ1-1, reads DSGVTQTPKHLITATGQRVTLRCSPRSGDLSVYWYQQSLDQGLQFLIQYYNGEERAKGNILERFSAQQFPDLHSELNLSSLELGDSALYFCASSPGTGPLPEAFFGQGTRLTVV.

The chain joins TRBV29-1 to TRBJ1-2; TRBD1 matches 11 bases. The CDR3 totals 14 residues. Germline lookup yields CDR1 SQVTM and CDR2 ANQGSEA. Trimming took 1 base from V and 7 from J; bases not matched to a gene: 5. CDR3 DNA sequence: TGCAGCGTTGAAGGCCGGGACAGGGGGACTGGCTACACCTTC. It translates to CSVEGRDRGTGYTF.

Concerning this clone itself: Other DNA sequences in this specimen translate into the identical CDR3. V gene TRBV20-1 combines with J gene TRBJ1-1; D uncertain. The CDR3 extends over 11 amino acids. Trimming removed 3 bases at V and 1 base at J, with 3 bases between. Germline CDR1 DFQATT, CDR2 SNEGSKA (reference sequence). CDR3 protein: CSASGNTEAFF. CDR3 bases: TGCAGTGCTAGCGGGAACACTGAAGCTTTCTTT.

The chain couples TRBV6-5 to TRBJ1-3; TRBD1 agrees at 8 bases. Unmatched junction bases numbered 12, after V lost 6 bases and J lost 11 bases. The CDR3 is 14 amino acids. CDR1 MNHEY and CDR2 SVGAGI come from the germline V gene. The CDR3 is CASRAAGGAFAIYF. The CDR3 DNA follows: TGTGCCAGCAGGGCCGCAGGGGGCGCCTTCGCCATATATTTT.

The rearrangement uses TRBV7-2 and TRBJ2-5; TRBD2 matches 8 bases. Germline CDR1 reads SGHTA; CDR2 reads FQGNSA. With 0 bases clipped from V and 1 base from J, the junction kept 7 bases outside the gene matches. This CDR3 has 17 amino acids. The CDR3 region is CASSLAKLAVIQETQYF. DNA for the CDR3: TGTGCCAGCAGCTTAGCCAAACTAGCGGTGATCCAAGAGACCCAGTACTTC.

The chain carries TRBV23-1 and TRBJ1-3; no firm D call. TRBV23-1 is known as an ORF, though its function is uncertain. CDR3 length: 17 amino acids. The ends were cut back, 1 base at V and 5 bases at J, with 18 bases in the middle. The CDR3 nucleotides are TGCGCCAGCAGTCAATTACGACGGACTTTGCCTAGAAACACCATATATTTT. Amino acid sequence: CASSQLRRTLPRNTIYF.

Here the CDR3 DNA reads TGTGCCAGCACCTCGCAGATTAATGAGCAGTTCTTC. Its translation is CASTSQINEQFF. The chain is built from TRBV5-4 and TRBJ2-1; D gene uncertain. Germline CDR1 and CDR2: SGHNT and YYREEE (reference sequence). This CDR3 is built from 12 residues. V was cut by 6 bases and J by 7 bases, with 11 bases left in between.

This chain links TRBV24-1 with TRBJ1-2; D is unclear. The CDR3 spans 11 residues. V dropped 2 bases and J dropped 11 bases, with 8 bases sitting between them. Germline values: CDR1 KGHDR, CDR2 SFDVKD. CDR3 nucleotide sequence: TGTGCCACCAGTGATTGGAGAGGGTACACCTTC. Its translation: CATSDWRGYTF.

This rearrangement joins TRBV14 to TRBJ2-5, with 8 bases lining up with TRBD1. CDR1 and CDR2 (germline): SGHDN, FVKESK. V dropped 4 bases and J dropped 5; count of bases not matched to a gene: 18. This CDR3 is 18 amino acids long. CDR3 residues: CASSRRTPLDRGGETQYF. The CDR3 DNA reads TGTGCCAGCAGCCGACGCACCCCACTCGACAGGGGCGGGGAGACCCAGTACTTC. Full variable domain (outside the CDR3, taken from reference TRBV14 and TRBJ2-5): EAGVTQFPSHSVIEKGQTVTLRCDPISGHDNLYWYRRVMGKEIKFLLHFVKESKQDESGMPNNRFLAERTGGTYSTLKVQPAELEDSGVYFCASSRRTPLDRGGETQYFGPGTRLLVL.

This clone was seen a handful of times. The chain recombines TRBV7-2 with TRBJ2-2, with 7 positions matching TRBD1. The CDR3 length is 15 residues. Germline V gene sequence: CDR1 SGHTA, CDR2 FQGNSA. The J segment lost 7 bases and the V segment lost 5 bases, leaving 10 bases of the junction unmatched. The CDR3 spells CASSPDRVLGGELFF. The CDR3 DNA is TGTGCCAGCAGCCCCGACAGGGTTCTGGGCGGGGAGCTGTTTTTT.

The rearrangement uses TRBV28 and TRBJ2-7; 9 nucleotides match TRBD1. Looked up from germline, CDR1 is MDHEN and CDR2 is SYDVKM. This CDR3 comprises 14 residues. Losses at the gene ends were 3 bases for V and 3 bases for J; bases not matched to a gene: 3. The CDR3 nucleotides are TGTGCCAGCAGTTTTACGGGACAGGGCTACGAGCAGTACTTC. This gives the protein CASSFTGQGYEQYF.

The CDR3, as DNA: TGTGCCAGCAGCCGTGCTTTAACGGTGAACACTGAAGCTTTCTTT. Protein product: CASSRALTVNTEAFF. This sequence joins TRBV9 and TRBJ1-1, with D hard to call. V gave up 4 bases and J gave up 0 bases, with 13 bases separating them. CDR1 SGDLS and CDR2 YYNGEE come from the germline V gene. This CDR3 has 15 amino acids. Together with reference TRBV9 and TRBJ1-1, the CDR3 gives the full variable domain: DSGVTQTPKHLITATGQRVTLRCSPRSGDLSVYWYQQSLDQGLQFLIQYYNGEERAKGNILERFSAQQFPDLHSELNLSSLELGDSALYFCASSRALTVNTEAFFGQGTRLTVV.